These T cell receptor beta chains were read from a single sample in a study of vaccination effects on CD4 cells after COVID-19. Their recognized antigens are unknown. Repertoires were generated with immunoSEQ multiplex PCR, while TCRdb's copy carries only in-frame clones and drops some. The sample contains about 66,000 clones, about 74% of which appear only once. The sample here was CD4+ T cells from PBMCs cultured without peptide, taken after COVID-19 vaccination. These receptors were taken from a human donor who received a COVID-19 vaccine. The CDR3 runs from the conserved cysteine through the conserved F or W. D genes are given only for firm matches. Not every row has a clone size; where given, it reads once, few, many or a size class.

TRBD1	TRBV6-5	TRBJ1-4	-	TGTGCCAGCAGTTACTCTGGAGGGGGCAGTGAAAAACTGTTTTTT	CASSYSGGGSEKLFF
-	TRBV6-5	TRBJ2-5	-	TGTGCCAGCAGTTACTCTTTCCAGGGCTATCGGGAGACCCAGTACTTC	CASSYSFQGYRETQYF
-	TRBV19	TRBJ1-2	few	TGTGCCAGTAGTATCGTCGGGGGCGCGGGCTATGGCTACACCTTC	CASSIVGGAGYGYTF
-	TRBV2	TRBJ1-3	-	TGTGCCAGCAGTGATTACTCCGGGGCTGGAAACACCATATATTTT	CASSDYSGAGNTIYF
TRBD1	TRBV11-2	TRBJ1-4	-	TGTGCCAGCAGCTTAGATCTGGGACAGGGAGGTGAAAAACTGTTTTTT	CASSLDLGQGGEKLFF
-	TRBV9	TRBJ1-1	-	TGTGCCAGCAGCCCGCAGATTTTGGACACTGAAGCTTTCTTT	CASSPQILDTEAFF
TRBD1	TRBV10-2	TRBJ2-6	-	TGCGCCAGCGGACAGGGCCCGCTGTCTGGGGCCAACGTCCTGACTTTC	CASGQGPLSGANVLTF
TRBD2	TRBV12-3/TRBV12-4	TRBJ2-3	-	TGTGCCAGCAGGGGGACTAGCGGGGGTACGCAGTATTTT	CASRGTSGGTQYF
-	TRBV19	TRBJ2-5	-	TGTGCCAGTAGTCTCGGCAGGGATTACCAAGAGACCCAGTACTTC	CASSLGRDYQETQYF
-	TRBV7-7	TRBJ2-5	few	TGTGCCAGCGGCGTGGGGGGCCAAGAGACCCAGTACTTC	CASGVGGQETQYF
-	TRBV19	TRBJ2-4	-	TGTGCCAGTAGCCACACGGTGTCCAAAAACATTCAGTACTTC	CASSHTVSKNIQYF
-	TRBV19	TRBJ1-3	few	TGTGCCAGTAGTCTGGGCAGCTTCAACTCTGGAAACACCATATATTTT	CASSLGSFNSGNTIYF
TRBD2	TRBV5-1	TRBJ2-6	few	TGCGCCAGCAGCCGGACGGGAGGGCTGGGGTCCTTGCTGGGGGCCAACGTCCTGACTTTC	CASSRTGGLGSLLGANVLTF
-	TRBV6-5	TRBJ1-2	-	TGTGCCAGCTTCGGGTACGGACCTAACTATGGCTACACCTTC	CASFGYGPNYGYTF
TRBD1	TRBV4-1	TRBJ1-3	few	TGCGCCAGCAGCCGACAGGGGGTCGTTCTCTCTGGAAACACCATATATTTT	CASSRQGVVLSGNTIYF
-	TRBV15	TRBJ2-3	once	TGTGCCACCAGCAGGCAGCACACAGATACGCAGTATTTT	CATSRQHTDTQYF